This TCR beta chain was retrieved from a study of blood T cell repertoires in COVID-19. Authors' data handling: How many nucleated cells were present was estimated from reference gene primer amplification. The assay was immunoSEQ multiplex PCR, and TCRdb's table has in-frame clones only and misses some. V and J calls and clone size come straight from that table; D and trimming were deduced from the DNA. The sample includes approximately 250,000 clones, 86% of them seen just once. CDR3 length: 14 amino acids. J lost 5 bases, V lost 6 bases, and 9 bases had no gene match. CDR1 LNHDA and CDR2 SQIVND come from the germline V gene (reference sequence).

The TCR comes from a man between 40 and 49 years old with active or convalescent COVID-19. V usage is TRBV19 and J usage is TRBJ1-2; TRBD1 matches at 7 bases. Source material: peripheral blood. CDR3: CASSRTGTAYGYTF. CDR3 sequence (DNA): TGTGCCAGTAGCCGAACCGGGACAGCGTATGGCTACACCTTC.